These 3 T cell receptor beta chains originate from one sample sequenced in a study of T cell changes during pregnancy in multiple sclerosis. Measured with immunoSEQ multiplex PCR; TCRdb has only the in-frame clones, and not every one. The sample carries tens of thousands of clones, over 80% recorded once. Sequenced here: peripheral blood, sampled in the first trimester of pregnancy. The receptors stem from a female donor with multiple sclerosis, enrolled in a pregnancy study.

CDR3 nucleotide sequence: TGTGCCAGCAAGTTAAGGCCCGGGAATAGTGAGACCCAGTACTTC. This sequence encodes CASKLRPGNSETQYF. The V call is TRBV11-1, the J call TRBJ2-5; perhaps TRBD2 as D (5 bases). This CDR3 comprises 15 residues. CDR1 and CDR2 from the germline V gene are SGHAT and FQDESV (reference sequence). Trimming removed 7 bases from V and 5 bases from J, with 20 bases in between.

V and J are TRBV11-2 and TRBJ2-1, with D perhaps matching TRBD1 (5 bases). Germline assignment: CDR1 SGHAT and CDR2 FQNNGV. The ends were cut back, 5 bases at V and 3 bases at J, with 11 bases in the middle. The CDR3 is made up of 14 amino acids. This CDR3 is CASSPLTDYNEQFF. The CDR3 region has the DNA TGTGCCAGCAGCCCCCTGACAGACTACAATGAGCAGTTCTTC. Supplemented by reference TRBV11-2 and TRBJ2-1, the full variable domain reads EAGVAQSPRYKIIEKRQSVAFWCNPISGHATLYWYQQILGQGPKLLIQFQNNGVVDDSQLPKDRFSAERLKGVDSTLKIQPAKLEDSAVYLCASSPLTDYNEQFFGPGTRLTVL.

This CDR3 reads CASSASRVVGELFF. In nucleotides, the CDR3 is TGTGCCAGTAGTGCCTCCAGGGTGGTCGGGGAGCTGTTTTTT. The rearrangement uses TRBV19 and TRBJ2-2, with D possibly matching TRBD1 (5 bases). Trimming took 5 bases from V and 7 from J, leaving 14 bases between them. CDR1 and CDR2 (germline): LNHDA, SQIVND (reference sequence). This CDR3 has 14 residues.